Each of the 4 T cell receptor beta chains below was sequenced from the same sample in a study of T cell responses to AZD1222 COVID-19 vaccine. TCRdb keeps only in-frame clones here, not all; method: immunoSEQ multiplex PCR. The sample records approximately 120,000 clones, 87% being singletons. The sample consisted of peripheral blood, taken on day 0 of AZD1222 vaccination. Receptor source: an adult in good health.

The V gene is TRBV7-2, the J gene TRBJ1-6; D unclear. The CDR3 is 13 amino acids. Trimming took off 5 bases at V and 9 bases at J, with 11 bases between the two ends. Germline CDR1 is SGHTA and CDR2 is FQGNSA. Here the CDR3 reads CASSIPGTSPLHF. The DNA for the CDR3 is TGTGCCAGCAGCATCCCGGGCACTTCACCCCTCCACTTT.

The chain couples TRBV27 to TRBJ1-3; possibly TRBD1 for D (6 bases). The V gene lost 5 bases and the J gene lost 4 bases, with 9 bases spanning the gap. This CDR3 has 13 residues. The V gene's germline CDR1 is MNHEY and CDR2 SMNVEV (reference sequence). In DNA, the CDR3 is TGTGCCAGCAGTCTAGACAGGGGAAACACCATATATTTT. It specifies CASSLDRGNTIYF.

The chain carries TRBV5-6 and TRBJ1-2; D is ambiguous. Germline values: CDR1 SGHDT, CDR2 YYEEEE. Trimming removed 4 bases from V and 4 bases from J, with 17 bases in between. The CDR3 runs 15 residues. The CDR3 region has the DNA TGTGCCAGCAGCCTCAGAGCGGCAGACTCCTATGGCTACACCTTC. Translation gives CASSLRAADSYGYTF.

The chain joins TRBV29-1 to TRBJ2-7; 10 bases align to TRBD1. CDR1 and CDR2 (germline): SQVTM, ANQGSEA. V lost 8 bases to trimming and J lost 4 bases; unmatched junction nucleotides: 5. This CDR3 has 12 amino acids. The CDR3: CSRWDRGYEQYF. The CDR3 DNA follows: TGCAGCAGATGGGACAGGGGTTACGAGCAGTACTTC.